Each of the 17 T cell receptor beta chains below was sequenced from the same sample in a study of T cells in localized non-small cell lung cancer. Sequencing used immunoSEQ multiplex PCR; TCRdb keeps in-frame clones, though not all of them. The sample has 2,000 to 3,000 clones; 37% are singletons. The sequenced sample was normal lung tissue next to the tumor, obtained before any cancer treatment. Receptor source: a woman aged 35 to 75 with stage II squamous cell lung carcinoma.

This rearrangement joins TRBV19 to TRBJ2-1; TRBD1 agrees at 8 bases. Germline trimming cut 3 bases from V and 0 bases from J; bases unmatched to any gene: 7. CDR1 and CDR2 from the germline V gene are LNHDA and SQIVND (reference sequence). This CDR3 region has 17 residues. CDR3 bases: TGTGCCAGTAGTATGGGGCAGGGGGCTTACTCCTACAATGAGCAGTTCTTC. Its translation is CASSMGQGAYSYNEQFF.

The chain uses TRBV19 and TRBJ1-2; 8 bases are a match to TRBD1. The CDR3 length is 15 residues. After removal of 3 bases from V and 2 bases from J, the junction contained 5 bases not matched to a gene. CDR1 is LNHDA, CDR2 SQIVND, per germline (reference sequence). In DNA, the CDR3 is TGTGCCAGTAGTATGCAGGGGGCGCAGAACTATGGCTACACCTTC. Translation gives CASSMQGAQNYGYTF. The full variable domain, in which reference TRBV19 and TRBJ1-2 provide the parts outside the CDR3, is DGGITQSPKYLFRKEGQNVTLSCEQNLNHDAMYWYRQDPGQGLRLIYYSQIVNDFQKGDIAEGYSVSREKKESFPLTVTSAQKNPTAFYLCASSMQGAQNYGYTFGSGTRLTVV.

The chain uses TRBV18 and TRBJ1-2, with TRBD1 identical over 8 bases. The V gene's germline CDR1 is KGHSH and CDR2 LQKENI. The length of the CDR3 is 14 residues. V lost 3 bases and J lost 6; bases outside the gene matches: 6. For the CDR3, the DNA is TGTGCCAGCTCACCTGTGGACAGGGTGAATGGCTACACCTTC. Its protein is CASSPVDRVNGYTF.

The rearrangement links TRBV16 to TRBJ1-4; perhaps TRBD1 as D (5 bases). The CDR3 has 15 amino acids. V shed 3 bases and J shed 0 bases, with 8 bases lying between them. Per the germline V gene, CDR1 is KGHSY and CDR2 is FQNENV. CDR3 protein: CASSHGGATNEKLFF. The CDR3 region has the DNA TGTGCCAGCAGCCACGGGGGTGCAACTAATGAAAAACTGTTTTTT.

This clone was detected only a few times. The J gene is TRBJ1-5, the V gene TRBV2; 7 bases line up with TRBD1. CDR1 SNHLY and CDR2 FYNNEI come from the germline V gene. CDR3 length equals 13 residues. With 5 bases clipped from V and 5 bases from J, the junction kept 3 bases outside the gene matches. This chain's CDR3 is CASSYTGDQPQHF. Written as DNA, the CDR3 is TGTGCCAGCAGTTACACAGGGGATCAGCCCCAGCATTTT.

There are a few counts of this clone. J is TRBJ2-5 and V is TRBV9, with TRBD2 matching over 10 bases. Germline V lookup: CDR1 SGDLS, CDR2 YYNGEE. Losses at the gene ends were 6 bases for V and 2 bases for J; bases not matched to a gene: 4. CDR3 length: 14 residues. The CDR3 DNA sequence: TGTGCCAGCAATCAACTAGCGGGACAAGAGACCCAGTACTTC. Protein sequence: CASNQLAGQETQYF.

The J gene is TRBJ1-5, the V gene TRBV19; 10 nucleotides align to TRBD1. The CDR3 has 15 residues. The V segment lost 6 bases and the J segment 4 bases; nucleotides outside the gene matches: 6. Germline CDR1 is LNHDA and CDR2 is SQIVND (reference sequence). The CDR3 DNA reads as TGTGCCAGTAGACCCAGGGACAGGGGTAATCAGCCCCAGCATTTT. The encoded protein is CASRPRDRGNQPQHF.

The chain combines TRBV6-8 with TRBJ2-2; TRBD2 might be the D (6 bases). Between the trimmed V and J ends, which lost 4 bases and 4 bases, there was a span of 10 bases. CDR1 MNHGY and CDR2 SAAAGT come from the germline V gene. The CDR3 is made up of 14 amino acids. CDR3 sequence reads: CASSLAVLTGELFF. The DNA of the CDR3 is TGTGCCAGCAGTTTAGCGGTCCTCACCGGGGAGCTGTTTTTT.

This clone was counted between two and nine times. The chain links TRBV9 to TRBJ1-1, with TRBD1 matching 7 bases. Trimming took 4 bases from V and 0 from J; bases not matched to a gene: 0. This CDR3 is built from 13 residues. Germline V gene data show CDR1 as SGDLS and CDR2 as YYNGEE. The CDR3 spells CASSQGVNTEAFF. Written as DNA, the CDR3 is TGTGCCAGCAGCCAGGGGGTGAACACTGAAGCTTTCTTT. Supplemented by reference TRBV9 and TRBJ1-1, the full variable domain reads DSGVTQTPKHLITATGQRVTLRCSPRSGDLSVYWYQQSLDQGLQFLIQYYNGEERAKGNILERFSAQQFPDLHSELNLSSLELGDSALYFCASSQGVNTEAFFGQGTRLTVV.

V is TRBV29-1 and J is TRBJ1-2, with 8 bases lining up with TRBD1. V shed 3 bases, J shed 8 bases, and the junction held 17 bases outside the gene matches. CDR3 length equals 16 residues. CDR1 and CDR2 from the germline V gene are SQVTM and ANQGSEA. This CDR3 reads CSVEARGRSGGDGYTF. DNA for the CDR3: TGCAGCGTTGAGGCCCGTGGGCGATCAGGGGGCGACGGCTACACCTTC.

The V gene is TRBV11-3, the J gene TRBJ2-1; weak D call: TRBD1 (6 bases). The CDR3 length is 17 residues. Trimming stripped 3 bases from V and 1 base from J, with 16 bases between. Germline V gene lookup returns CDR1 SGHNT and CDR2 YENEEA. The CDR3 sequence: CASSLAAVGGSYNEQFF. DNA of the CDR3: TGTGCCAGCAGCTTGGCCGCGGTAGGGGGTTCCTACAATGAGCAGTTCTTC. Combining the CDR3 with reference TRBV11-3 and TRBJ2-1 gives the whole variable domain EAGVVQSPRYKIIEKKQPVAFWCNPISGHNTLYWYLQNLGQGPELLIRYENEEAVDDSQLPKDRFSAERLKGVDSTLKIQPAELGDSAVYLCASSLAAVGGSYNEQFFGPGTRLTVL.

The gene calls are TRBV18 and TRBJ2-5; 8 positions agree with TRBD1. Germline loops: CDR1 KGHSH, CDR2 LQKENI. The ends lost 4 bases at V and 5 bases at J; junction bases unmatched: 3. The CDR3 covers 13 residues. CDR3 amino acids: CASSRTGKETQYF. The CDR3 DNA follows: TGTGCCAGCTCACGGACAGGGAAGGAGACCCAGTACTTC.

The sample holds a few counts of this clone. The chain uses TRBV9 and TRBJ2-7, with no clear D. The germline V gene has CDR1 SGDLS and CDR2 YYNGEE. This CDR3 region has 14 residues. V was pared by 2 bases and J by 4 bases, with 13 bases between. The CDR3 region has the DNA TGTGCCAGCAGCGTGGGCGTAGGTATTTACGAGCAGTACTTC. It specifies CASSVGVGIYEQYF.

The chain couples TRBV6-8 to TRBJ2-2; D call uncertain. Germline V lookup: CDR1 MNHGY, CDR2 SAAAGT. The CDR3 consists of 16 residues. V was pared by 3 bases and J by 4 bases, with 15 bases between. CDR3 DNA: TGTGCCAGCAGTTATGGGAAGACGGTCCCCACCGGGGAGCTGTTTTTT. Its translation: CASSYGKTVPTGELFF.

This clone turned up a few times. V and J are TRBV6-8 and TRBJ2-1; D remains unclear. Trimming took off 2 bases at V and 0 bases at J, with 5 bases between the two ends. Germline V gene sequence: CDR1 MNHGY, CDR2 SAAAGT. The CDR3 loop spans 14 amino acids. The CDR3 is CASSYPSSYNEQFF. The CDR3 DNA follows: TGTGCCAGCAGTTACCCGAGCTCCTACAATGAGCAGTTCTTC.

The chain has TRBV28 and TRBJ1-1; tentatively, D is TRBD1 (5 bases). Germline-derived CDR1 and CDR2 are MDHEN and SYDVKM. The V and J ends lost 6 bases and 0 bases respectively, with 14 bases between them. This CDR3 comprises 15 residues. In DNA, the CDR3 is TGTGCCAGCAGCTCCTTACGGGGCATGAACACTGAAGCTTTCTTT. Residues: CASSSLRGMNTEAFF.

This clone has a handful of counts. A junction end diverges from the germline sequence, so it may reflect a read error. The chain recombines TRBV6-8 with TRBJ2-5, with D possibly called TRBD1 or TRBD2 (5 bases each). In germline, CDR1 is MNHGY, CDR2 SAAAGT. The CDR3 spans 15 residues. The CDR3 nucleotides read TGTGCCATCAGTGTGGGGCGGGTACACCAAGAGACCCAGTACTTC. Its protein product is CAISVGRVHQETQYF.